The 8 T cell receptor beta chains below were found in one sample sequenced in a study of tumor and adjacent non-tumor tissue in lung cancer. The library came from three nested PCR rounds adapted from ARM-PCR protocols. TCRdb analysed the multiplex PCR reads with MiXCR anew, one entry per CDR3 protein. The data contain about 200,000 distinct CDR3 sequences, about two thirds of them singletons. RNA was extracted from bulk tissue without any cell sorting. The specimen sequenced was lung tumor tissue. These receptors all stem from a man aged 55 to 70 with non-small cell lung cancer.

This chain connects TRBV24-1 to TRBJ2-5; D uncertain. The CDR3 is made up of 11 amino acids. Per germline, CDR1 KGHDR and CDR2 SFDVKD. V lost 9 bases, J lost 2 bases, and 6 bases lay in between. DNA of the CDR3: TGTGCCACCGCAGATCAAGAGACCCAGTACTTC. Its protein product is CATADQETQYF.

This clonotype was seen at least ten times. This rearrangement joins TRBV20-1 to TRBJ2-7; tentatively, D is TRBD2 (6 bases). Trimming left V 5 bases short and J 4 bases short, with 15 bases between. CDR3 length: 13 amino acids. Looked up from germline, CDR1 is DFQATT and CDR2 is SNEGSKA (reference sequence). The CDR3 loop reads CSAYRDLDYEQYF. CDR3 coding DNA: TGCAGTGCTTATCGGGACTTGGATTACGAGCAGTACTTC.

In this sample, this clonotype turned up a few times. The rearrangement uses TRBV4-1 and TRBJ2-2, with TRBD2 identical over 13 bases. Trimming cost V 4 bases and J 3 bases; bases outside gene matches: 5. Germline-derived CDR1 and CDR2 are MGHRA and YSYEKL. This CDR3 is built from 17 residues. The CDR3 sequence is CASSRGLAGRDTGELFF. The DNA of the CDR3 is TGCGCCAGCAGCCGGGGACTAGCGGGAAGGGACACCGGGGAGCTGTTTTTT.

For this clonotype: This sequence may be a read error, since a much larger clone differs from it by one base. V is TRBV28 and J is TRBJ1-2, with a possible D match to TRBD1 (5 bases). CDR1 and CDR2 (germline): MDHEN, SYDVKM. The ends were cut back, 7 bases at V and 3 bases at J, with 15 bases in the middle. The length of the CDR3 is 14 residues. CDR3 coding DNA: TGTGCCAGCACTAGTCAGGGATCGGACTATGGCTACACCTTC. It yields the protein CASTSQGSDYGYTF.

For this clonotype: A junction boundary mismatches the germline segment, possibly from a read error. The gene calls are TRBV20-1 and TRBJ2-3; 10 bases align to TRBD2. This CDR3 spans 14 amino acids. Germline V CDR1 and CDR2: DFQATT, SNEGSKA (reference sequence). CDR3 nucleotide sequence: TGCAGTGCTCCAGCGGGGGGGCACACAGATATGCAGTATTTT. Its protein product is CSAPAGGHTDMQYF.

V and J are TRBV11-3 and TRBJ1-1; a weak D match, TRBD1 (5 bases). V lost 6 bases and J lost 0, with 17 bases in between. CDR3 length: 16 amino acids. The V gene's germline CDR1 is SGHNT and CDR2 YENEEA. CDR3 in DNA: TGTGCCAGCAGTCCTACCCCGGGGCGACTGAACACTGAAGCTTTCTTT. It is translated as CASSPTPGRLNTEAFF.

In this sample, this clonotype turned up once. A read error is likely, as this CDR3 ends without the conserved phenylalanine or tryptophan. The chain couples TRBV12-3 or TRBV12-4 to TRBJ2-2; D may be TRBD2 (6 bases). Trimming took off 7 bases at V and 4 bases at J, with 16 bases between the two ends. The CDR3 is 15 residues long. DNA of the CDR3: TGTGCCAGCAACCCTTGGGGGGTTTTCACCGGGGAGCTGTTTTCT. Its protein product is CASNPWGVFTGELFS.

This chain connects TRBV4-2 to TRBJ2-7; perhaps TRBD1 as D (5 bases). The CDR3 consists of 13 residues. Germline V lookup: CDR1 LGHNA, CDR2 YNFKEQ. V gave up 4 bases and J gave up 9 bases, with 16 bases separating them. The CDR3 protein is CASSRGVGDWQYF. CDR3 in DNA: TGTGCCAGCAGCCGGGGCGTGGGTGATTGGCAGTACTTC.